This TCR beta chain came from a study of regulatory T cells in long-lasting Graves disease. This clonotype was detected a few times. Sample time point: newly diagnosed GD, antithyroid drugs for less than 3 months. Extracted RNA from PBMCs served as the source of the TCR library. With iRepertoire HTBI primers and Arm-PCR of CDR3 regions, TCR beta libraries were built. TCRdb independently ran MiXCR on the multiplex PCR reads; one entry per CDR3 protein. The data contain 250,000 or so distinct CDR3 sequences, 15% to 20% of them singletons. These sequences were also reported in another study, on T cells in Graves' hyperthyroidism and ophthalmopathy. That work adds: Patients with uncontrolled infections, other autoimmune diseases, pregnancy or lactation were excluded. Also found in blood were most expanded thyroid clonotypes above 0.001.

The sequenced sample was peripheral blood mononuclear cells (PBMCs), obtained at new diagnosis, from a patient treated with antithyroid drugs. This sequence originates from a woman in her 30s with Graves disease.

CDR3 protein: CASSQDDAGGTYGYTF. As DNA, the CDR3 is TGCGCCAGCAGCCAAGATGACGCAGGGGGCACCTATGGCTACACCTTC. The genes are TRBV4-1 and TRBJ1-2, with TRBD1 matching over 8 bases. Germline loops: CDR1 MGHRA, CDR2 YSYEKL. The CDR3 runs 16 residues. V gave up 0 bases and J gave up 4 bases; unmatched junction bases: 7.